This record covers a single T cell receptor beta chain. This record belongs to a study of blood T cell repertoires in COVID-19. At the level of the study: The United States, Italy and Spain supplied acute and convalescent COVID-19 samples. Sources were T cells, B-cell-depleted T cells, or PBMCs; the material itself was cDNA or gDNA.

Original processing methods: For nucleated cells, counts were estimated from reference gene primer amplification. Sequenced by immunoSEQ multiplex PCR; TCRdb stores in-frame clones only, minus some. V and J calls and clone size are those listed in that table; D and trimming were worked out from the DNA. Of about 100,000 clones in the sample, roughly 79% are singletons; the top ten hold 9% to 13%. V dropped 4 bases and J dropped 8 bases, with 6 bases sitting between them. Germline CDR1 reads LGHDT; CDR2 reads YNNKEL (reference sequence). CDR3 length: 11 amino acids. Material: peripheral blood. This chain uses TRBV3-1 (or the pseudogene TRBV3-2) with TRBJ2-1; D remains ambiguous. The receptor was isolated from a woman in her 70s with acute or convalescent COVID-19. The CDR3 sequence: CASSRSDEQFF. In DNA, the CDR3 is TGTGCCAGCAGCCGCAGCGATGAGCAGTTCTTC.